Reported below is one T cell receptor (beta chain). Its antigen remains unidentified. The record originates from a study of CD8+CD57+ T cells in acquired aplastic anemia. As for the study in general: Sorted CD4+ plus CD8+ cells gave DNA averaging 3.2 ug.

Investigators profiled TCR beta VDJ and CDR3 from genomic DNA template. Via MiXCR, TCRdb re-called the reads, giving one row per CDR3 protein. The sample has under 250,000 distinct CDR3 sequences; 65% are singletons. General study findings and limits: Patients had around 30 CD8+ CDR3 sequences in common with controls (the shared set).

CD8+CD57+ cell expansion, shown by flow cytometry, had occurred in the patients selected for sequencing. Severe acquired aplastic anemia was the diagnosis recorded for all patients. No patient had been given any therapy when blood was sampled. Deletions cut 4 bases from V and 12 bases from J, with 16 bases between. This CDR3 spans 12 amino acids. The germline CDR1 and CDR2 sequences are MGHDK and SYGVNS. This chain uses TRBV25-1 with TRBJ2-7; D is uncertain. Sequencing input: sorted CD4+, CD8+, or CD8+CD57+ T cells (not recorded which) from PBMCs. The clonotype originates from a human donor with aplastic anemia. CDR3 coding DNA: TGTGCCAGCAGTGGAGCGACGGCGGCTTGGTACTTC. It translates to CASSGATAAWYF.